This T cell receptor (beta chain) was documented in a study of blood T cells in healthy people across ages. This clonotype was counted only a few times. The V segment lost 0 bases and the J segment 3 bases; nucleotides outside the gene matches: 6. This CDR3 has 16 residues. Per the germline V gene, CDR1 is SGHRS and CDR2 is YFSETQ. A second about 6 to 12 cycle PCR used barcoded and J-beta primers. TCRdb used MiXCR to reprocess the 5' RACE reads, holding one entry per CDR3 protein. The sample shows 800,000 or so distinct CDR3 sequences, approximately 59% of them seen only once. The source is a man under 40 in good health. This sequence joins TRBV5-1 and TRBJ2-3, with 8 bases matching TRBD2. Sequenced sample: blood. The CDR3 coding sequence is TGCGCCAGCAGCTTGGTACTAGCGGAAATTACAGATACGCAGTATTTT. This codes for CASSLVLAEITDTQYF.